The present TCR beta chain was sequenced within a study of cytomegalovirus exposure and HLA in healthy donors. Study background: The approximately 600 first-cohort repertoires shared a platform with the 120 validation repertoires, as reported in a later analysis. Study outcomes and limitations: Within the roughly 120 validation repertoires, first-cohort TCR clusters tended to co-occur, according to a later analysis. Reportedly, diagnosis of cytomegalovirus status by the classifier showed high specificity and sensitivity. There were a few CMV-associated chains whose specificity for CMV antigens was confirmed in vitro.

Profiled with immunoSEQ multiplex PCR; TCRdb holds only in-frame clones, not every one. The sample carries more than 150,000 clones, 88% recorded once. Trimming removed 2 bases at V and 4 bases at J, with 9 bases between. Germline CDR1 and CDR2: SGDLS and YYNGEE. The CDR3 contains 13 residues. As regards this clone: Its antigen is not known.

This chain connects TRBV9 to TRBJ1-2; D unclear. Material: PBMCs. The sequence derives from a man aged 18 to 29 in good health and CMV-seronegative. CDR3 coding DNA: TGTGCCAGCAGCGTTAGCGAGAGCTATGGCTACACCTTC. Encoded protein: CASSVSESYGYTF.